This TCR beta chain was identified during a study of shared clonotypes between healthy human individuals. Assay: immunoSEQ multiplex PCR; the TCRdb copy retains only in-frame clones and omits some. Of over 700,000 clones in the sample, 72% are singletons; the top ten hold approximately 1.7%. Many counts were recorded for this clone. The source material was memory CD4+ T cells sorted from blood. The subset denotes: CD45RA-negative fraction. The TCR comes from a woman in her 30s in good health.

The DNA of the CDR3 is TGTGCCAGCAGCTTAACTAGCGAGAGCACAGATACGCAGTATTTT. Encoded protein: CASSLTSESTDTQYF. The chain combines TRBV7-9 with TRBJ2-3; TRBD2 matches 7 bases. The CDR3 is made up of 15 amino acids. The germline CDR1 and CDR2 sequences are SEHNR and FQNEAQ (reference sequence). The junction had 2 bases not matched to a gene; V was cut back by 2 bases and J by 0 bases. The complete variable domain, with remaining parts taken from reference TRBV7-9 and TRBJ2-3, reads DTGVSQNPRHKITKRGQNVTFRCDPISEHNRLYWYRQTLGQGPEFLTYFQNEAQLEKSRLLSDRFSAERPKGSFSTLEIQRTEQGDSAMYLCASSLTSESTDTQYFGPGTRLTVL.